Included here is one T cell receptor beta chain sequence, with context. Its antigen is unknown. This record comes from a study of shared clonotypes between healthy human individuals. Findings of the study overall: Relative to their counterparts shared across all four donors, non-shared clonotypes exhibited diminished generation probabilities. Naive subsets generally exceeded memory subsets in estimated richness.

Sequencing was performed with immunoSEQ multiplex PCR; in TCRdb, only in-frame clones are kept and a portion is missing. The data contain about 600,000 clones, around 95% of them seen just once; the ten biggest clones take up 0.09% to 0.13%. This CDR3 contains 14 residues. Germline assignment: CDR1 MDHEN and CDR2 SYDVKM. The ends were cut back, 3 bases at V and 0 bases at J, with 6 bases in the middle. CD45RO-negative, CCR7-selected cells formed the naive CD8 fraction, which excluded terminally differentiated effector memory CD45RA+ cells. Material for sequencing was naive CD8+ T cells sorted from blood. The chain combines TRBV28 with TRBJ2-4; D not resolved. This receptor was taken from a woman in her twenties or thirties in good health. CDR3 nucleotide sequence: TGTGCCAGCAGTTTGAGTCTAGCCAAAAACATTCAGTACTTC. Protein product: CASSLSLAKNIQYF.